This TCR beta chain appears in the sequencing data of a study of cytomegalovirus exposure and HLA in healthy donors. The assay was immunoSEQ multiplex PCR, and TCRdb's table has in-frame clones only and misses some. The sample yields some 240,000 clones, roughly 86% seen once. From germline, CDR1 is MNHEY and CDR2 SVGAGI. The CDR3 extends over 13 amino acids. The ends were cut back, 4 bases at V and 1 base at J, with 7 bases in the middle. V and J are TRBV6-5 and TRBJ1-1; D gene ambiguous. This TCR was sampled from a woman aged 25 to 39 in good health and CMV-seropositive. Material for sequencing was PBMCs. The CDR3 sequence: CASSFSRNTEAFF. CDR3 sequence (DNA): TGTGCCAGCAGTTTCTCTCGGAACACTGAAGCTTTCTTT.